This T cell receptor (beta chain) stems from a study of T-cell reconstitution after alpha-beta-depleted transplantation in children. General observations from the study: At one year after transplant, newly produced T cells mostly accounted for T-cell counts and diversity.

This clonotype has a count of ten or more. No antigen is known for it. The CDR3 sequence is 12 residues long. Germline V gene data show CDR1 as SQVTM and CDR2 as ANQGSEA. Researchers prepared the TCRbeta library using unique molecular identifiers, the study reports. TCRdb processed the PCR reads anew with MiXCR; each CDR3 protein has one entry. The table shows about 590,000 distinct CDR3 sequences, with about an eighth occurring only once. This chain connects TRBV29-1 to TRBJ1-2, with a tentative D call TRBD1 (6 bases). The receptor was derived from a male patient between 5 and 17 years old who had a stem cell transplant for acute myeloid leukemia, so the T cells may come from the graft donor. The input for sequencing was PBMCs, mostly from graft donor cells, taken 360 days after TCRalphabeta/CD19-depleted stem cell transplant. This chain's CDR3 is CGSSGTPYGYTF. CDR3 DNA: TGCGGGTCAAGTGGGACACCCTATGGCTACACCTTC. The full variable domain, its missing parts supplied by reference TRBV29-1 and TRBJ1-2, is SAVISQKPSRDICQRGTSLTIQCQVDSQVTMMFWYRQQPGQSLTLIATANQGSEATYESGFVIDKFPISRPNLTFSTLTVSNMSPEDSSIYLCGSSGTPYGYTFGSGTRLTVV.